The 16 T cell receptor beta chains in this list originate from one sample, sequenced in a study of spatial heterogeneity in lung cancer (dated by TCRdb to between 2018 and 2020). The full study reports these points: The number of expanded intratumoral alpha and beta TCRs correlated with the tumor nonsynonymous mutation count.

Preparation of the library involved 5' RACE. TCRdb names NextSeq 500 as the instrument used. In-frame beta chains were kept once TCRdb had trimmed the public reads at Q25 with fastp and called clones with MiXCR. Every CDR3 protein is listed once, alongside the most common genes and DNA of its rows. This sample lists about 9,300 distinct CDR3 sequences; 6% to 6.5% were detected once. The ten largest clones capture 25% to 30% of the sample. The intended sense of this specimen's time point label: sample taken at primary tumor resection. Their cognate antigens are unknown. Sequencing was performed on lung tumor tissue, taken at surgery. These receptors all come from a male donor with early-stage non-small cell lung cancer.

This chain connects TRBV9 to TRBJ2-1; D gene ambiguous. The V gene lost 0 bases and the J gene lost 9 bases, with 7 bases spanning the gap. Per germline, CDR1 SGDLS and CDR2 YYNGEE. The CDR3 covers 12 residues. CDR3 loop: CASSVGSGEQFF. The CDR3 nucleotides read TGTGCCAGCAGCGTAGGGTCGGGTGAGCAGTTCTTC.

There are a few counts of this clonotype. The chain uses TRBV10-2 and TRBJ2-1; 7 bases align to TRBD2. CDR3 length: 16 amino acids. Per the germline V gene, CDR1 is WSHSY and CDR2 is SAAADI. V shed 1 base and J 3 bases; nucleotides not matched to a gene: 6. The CDR3 nucleotides read TGCGCCAGCAGTGAGTATCCAGCGGGGATCTACAATGAGCAGTTCTTC. Amino acid sequence: CASSEYPAGIYNEQFF.

This clonotype was seen only a few times. The chain links TRBV7-9 to TRBJ1-1; D is uncertain. Germline values: CDR1 SEHNR, CDR2 FQNEAQ (reference sequence). Trimming left V 3 bases short and J 0 bases short, with 8 bases between. The CDR3 has 14 residues. CDR3 DNA sequence: TGTGCCAGCAGCTTGGTAAACATGAACACTGAAGCTTTCTTT. Translating gives CASSLVNMNTEAFF.

The V call is TRBV5-1, the J call TRBJ2-5; possibly TRBD1 for D (7 bases). This CDR3 has 14 amino acids. Per the germline V gene, CDR1 is SGHRS and CDR2 is YFSETQ. Trimming left V 4 bases short and J 1 base short, with 11 bases between. Written as DNA, the CDR3 is TGCGCCAGCAGCGCGGGGACAGCCCAAGAGACCCAGTACTTC. Its translation: CASSAGTAQETQYF.

This clonotype was seen many times. V is TRBV6-4 and J is TRBJ1-2; 10 nucleotides align to TRBD1. Germline V gene data show CDR1 as MRHNA and CDR2 as SNTAGT. J gave up 4 bases and V 6 bases, and 5 bases lay outside the gene matches. The CDR3 has 14 residues. The chain's CDR3 is CASRRDRGAYGYTF. DNA of the CDR3: TGTGCCAGCAGAAGGGACAGGGGCGCCTATGGCTACACCTTC.

This clonotype was seen repeatedly, ten times or more. The rearrangement uses TRBV3-1 and TRBJ1-2; D possibly corresponds to TRBD1 (5 bases). Trimming shortened V by 5 bases and J by 8 bases, and 12 bases separated the two germline ends. Germline assignment: CDR1 LGHDT and CDR2 YNNKEL (reference sequence). This CDR3 spans 12 amino acids. The CDR3 protein is CASSNQGRGYTF. In DNA, the CDR3 is TGTGCCAGCAGCAATCAGGGTAGGGGCTACACCTTC. Filled out from reference TRBV3-1 and TRBJ1-2, the complete variable domain reads DTAVSQTPKYLVTQMGNDKSIKCEQNLGHDTMYWYKQDSKKFLKIMFSYNNKELIINETVPNRFSPKSPDKAHLNLHINSLELGDSAVYFCASSNQGRGYTFGSGTRLTVV.

This clonotype was counted ten times or more. The chain links TRBV27 to TRBJ1-2; 7 bases are shared with TRBD1. Per germline, CDR1 MNHEY and CDR2 SMNVEV (reference sequence). This CDR3 is built from 15 residues. After removal of 4 bases from V and 0 bases from J, the junction contained 5 bases not matched to a gene. CDR3 nucleotide sequence: TGTGCCAGCAGTTCCCGACAGGGAGCTAACTATGGCTACACCTTC. It translates to CASSSRQGANYGYTF.

This clonotype came up many times. This chain connects TRBV12-5 to TRBJ2-1; D unclear. There are 16 residues in the CDR3. CDR1 LGHNT and CDR2 FRNRAP come from the germline V gene. Trimming left V 2 bases short and J 5 bases short, with 16 bases between. The CDR3 reads CASGLFRLDFHNEQFF. The CDR3, as DNA: TGTGCTAGTGGTTTGTTCAGGCTCGATTTTCACAATGAGCAGTTCTTC.

This clonotype was seen more than once but under ten times. The genes are TRBV5-1 and TRBJ2-2, with TRBD1 matching 9 bases. The length of the CDR3 is 15 residues. The trim removed 3 bases at V and 5 bases at J, leaving 5 bases unmatched. Germline V CDR1 and CDR2: SGHRS, YFSETQ. CDR3 amino acids: CASSSQGAVTGELFF. The CDR3 nucleotides are TGCGCCAGCAGCTCACAGGGGGCGGTAACCGGGGAGCTGTTTTTT.

In its sample, this clonotype was seen many times. The rearrangement links TRBV4-3 to TRBJ1-1; 10 nucleotides agree with TRBD1. This CDR3 comprises 15 residues. Looked up from germline, CDR1 is LGHNA and CDR2 is YSLEER. Trimming cost V 1 base and J 5 bases; bases outside gene matches: 4. CDR3 sequence (DNA): TGCGCCAGCAGCCAAGCGACAGGGGGCCGGACTGAAGCTTTCTTT. Amino acids: CASSQATGGRTEAFF.

There are many counts of this clonotype. The chain has TRBV12-3 or TRBV12-4 and TRBJ1-2; D may be TRBD1 (5 bases). Deletions cut 3 bases from V and 9 bases from J, with 11 bases between. CDR3 size: 12 residues. Here the CDR3 DNA reads TGTGCCAGCAGTTTCGGACACCGCAGCTACACCTTC. Residues: CASSFGHRSYTF.

This clonotype occurred a few times. The chain couples TRBV2 to TRBJ2-7; 7 nucleotides align to TRBD1. The CDR3 is made up of 13 amino acids. J lost 2 bases, V lost 4 bases, and 2 bases had no gene match. From germline, CDR1 is SNHLY and CDR2 FYNNEI. The DNA for the CDR3 is TGTGCCAGCAGTGTAGGGGGCCCCTACGAGCAGTACTTC. As protein: CASSVGGPYEQYF.

This clonotype was counted ten times or more. This chain joins TRBV3-1 and TRBJ2-3; D perhaps matches TRBD1 (5 bases). This CDR3 contains 13 residues. V was cut by 0 bases and J by 4 bases, with 5 bases left in between. Germline-derived CDR1 and CDR2 are LGHDT and YNNKEL (reference sequence). CDR3 protein: CASSQEGPDTQYF. CDR3 bases: TGTGCCAGCAGCCAAGAGGGGCCAGATACGCAGTATTTT.

This clonotype has a count of ten or more. The chain employs TRBV10-3 and TRBJ1-5; 8 bases are a match to TRBD1. V was pared by 4 bases and J by 5 bases, with 4 bases of the junction left unmatched. This CDR3 spans 14 amino acids. From germline, CDR1 is ENHRY and CDR2 SYGVKD. CDR3: CAISGNRGDQPQHF. The CDR3 bases are TGTGCCATCAGTGGAAACAGGGGGGATCAGCCCCAGCATTTT.

This clonotype has more than one count but fewer than ten. A much bigger clone sits one base away, suggesting this may be a read error. The V call is TRBV20-1, the J call TRBJ1-5; tentative D call: TRBD1 (6 bases). Germline loops: CDR1 DFQATT, CDR2 SNEGSKA (reference sequence). The CDR3 totals 14 residues. CDR3 in DNA: TGCAGTGCCAAACAGGGCAACAGCAATCAGCCCCAGAATTTT. Protein sequence: CSAKQGNSNQPQNF.

By sample fraction, this clonotype is hyperexpanded. This chain links TRBV13 with TRBJ2-2; unclear D gene. Germline V lookup: CDR1 PRHDT, CDR2 FYEKMQ (reference sequence). V was trimmed by 3 bases and J by 0 bases, leaving 8 bases between them. This CDR3 has 15 residues. The CDR3 is CASSFGIANTGELFF. CDR3 nucleotide sequence: TGTGCCAGCAGCTTCGGAATCGCGAACACCGGGGAGCTGTTTTTT.